The present entry profiles one T cell receptor beta chain with its context. The antigen is unknown. Germline V CDR1 and CDR2: SQVTM, ANQGSEA. The CDR3 runs 15 residues. V lost 5 bases and J lost 9, with 23 bases in between. It was with 60 Vbeta and 13 Jbeta primers that the PCR ran. Sequencing was performed with immunoSEQ multiplex PCR; in TCRdb, only in-frame clones are kept and a portion is missing. The sample records about 160,000 clones, roughly 79% being singletons. This record belongs to a study of cytomegalovirus exposure and HLA in healthy donors. Findings and caveats of the study: Accurate prediction of most subjects' HLA-A and HLA-B alleles from TCR beta sequences was reported. As immune exposure information, only CMV serostatus was available. A list of roughly 160 TCR beta chains associated with cytomegalovirus was given.

The sequencing input was PBMCs. This receptor was taken from a woman aged 45-59 years in good health and CMV-seronegative. The chain links TRBV29-1 to TRBJ2-1, with D perhaps matching TRBD1 (5 bases). The CDR3 sequence is CSVTTPRRSQGEQFF. The CDR3 nucleotides are TGCAGCGTTACTACCCCTCGCCGGAGTCAGGGTGAGCAGTTCTTC.